This T cell receptor (beta chain) was identified in a study of blood T cells in healthy people across ages. A sample-barcoded 5' primer and a J-beta primer mix were used in a second PCR of roughly 6 to 11 cycles. Through a template-switch adaptor with 12 random nucleotides, each cDNA molecule received a tag. A single record per CDR3 protein comes from TCRdb applying MiXCR to the 5' RACE reads. The table shows 800,000 or so distinct CDR3 sequences, with around 62% occurring only once. All donors came from Russia, were Caucasian and healthy, and spanned ages about 6 to 100. Each of the donors had around 10 milliliters of peripheral blood drawn into EDTA-treated Vacutainer tubes. V dropped 6 bases and J dropped 1 base, with 16 bases sitting between them. The germline V gene has CDR1 MNHEY and CDR2 SVGAGI. This CDR3 has 16 amino acids. This clonotype was seen only a few times. Its matching antigen is unknown.

Study results and caveats: Any changes in expanded clonotypes were possibly confounded, as donor CMV status remained unknown.

This clonotype originated in a man younger than 40 in good health. Sequences were obtained from blood. The chain joins TRBV6-5 to TRBJ2-1; D gene unclear. The CDR3 sequence: CASSPRRTGSYNEQFF. Here the CDR3 DNA reads TGTGCCAGCAGCCCCCGTAGGACGGGTTCCTACAATGAGCAGTTCTTC.